Each of the 23 T cell receptor beta chains below was sequenced from the same sample in a study of cytomegalovirus exposure and HLA in healthy donors. 60 Vbeta and 13 Jbeta primers were used in PCR. Data came from immunoSEQ multiplex PCR; TCRdb stores just in-frame clones and leaves some out. The data show some 110,000 clones, approximately 79% seen once. Sequencing was performed on PBMCs. The receptors derive from a man aged 55-75 years in good health and CMV-seronegative.

V usage is TRBV18 and J usage is TRBJ1-1; D is perhaps TRBD1 (6 bases). The CDR3 is 15 residues long. From germline, CDR1 is KGHSH and CDR2 LQKENI. V was cut by 3 bases and J by 0 bases, with 11 bases left in between. CDR3 in DNA: TGTGCCAGCTCACCCACAGGGTCGGTGAACACTGAAGCTTTCTTT. Residues: CASSPTGSVNTEAFF.

This chain joins TRBV15 and TRBJ2-7; D perhaps matches TRBD1 (6 bases). Deletions cut 1 base from V and 4 bases from J, with 11 bases between. The CDR3 spans 14 residues. Germline-derived CDR1 and CDR2 are LNHNV and YYDKDF (reference sequence). The CDR3: CATSRGPGAYEQYF. The CDR3 coding sequence is TGTGCCACCAGCAGAGGTCCAGGGGCGTACGAGCAGTACTTC.

This clone appeared once. V usage is TRBV11-1 and J usage is TRBJ2-1, with 8 bases aligning to TRBD2. This CDR3 contains 15 residues. After removal of 5 bases from V and 3 bases from J, the junction contained 6 bases not matched to a gene. Germline V gene sequence: CDR1 SGHAT, CDR2 FQDESV (reference sequence). The CDR3 coding sequence is TGTGCCAGCAGCCAGAGCGGGGGATTCTACAATGAGCAGTTCTTC. It is translated as CASSQSGGFYNEQFF.

The J gene is TRBJ2-3, the V gene TRBV11-3; 8 nucleotides line up with TRBD1. From germline, CDR1 is SGHNT and CDR2 YENEEA. CDR3 size: 15 residues. V trimming: 5 bases; J trimming: 4 bases; junction bases outside the gene matches: 8. CDR3 sequence (DNA): TGTGCCAGCAGCCCCAGGGGGACAGGAGCAGATACGCAGTATTTT. Its protein is CASSPRGTGADTQYF. Using reference TRBV11-3 and TRBJ2-3 for the parts outside the CDR3, the full variable domain is EAGVVQSPRYKIIEKKQPVAFWCNPISGHNTLYWYLQNLGQGPELLIRYENEEAVDDSQLPKDRFSAERLKGVDSTLKIQPAELGDSAVYLCASSPRGTGADTQYFGPGTRLTVL.

The chain has TRBV7-6 and TRBJ2-1, with a possible D match to TRBD2 (5 bases). CDR1 is SGHVS, CDR2 FNYEAQ, per germline. The V end was cut by 2 bases, the J end by 3 bases, with 11 bases between. CDR3 length: 15 amino acids. The chain's CDR3 is CASSLSPGLYNEQFF. The CDR3 nucleotides are TGTGCCAGCAGCTTATCCCCCGGACTCTACAATGAGCAGTTCTTC.

V usage is TRBV7-2 and J usage is TRBJ1-1; 8 nucleotides line up with TRBD1. The junction had 4 bases not matched to a gene; V was cut back by 4 bases and J by 0 bases. This CDR3 comprises 15 residues. Germline lookup yields CDR1 SGHTA and CDR2 FQGNSA. In DNA, the CDR3 is TGTGCCAGCAGCTCTCAGGGGGCAATGAACACTGAAGCTTTCTTT. Amino acids: CASSSQGAMNTEAFF.

The genes are TRBV5-1 and TRBJ2-3; tentatively, D is TRBD1 (6 bases). Germline lookup yields CDR1 SGHRS and CDR2 YFSETQ. The ends were cut back, 4 bases at V and 3 bases at J, with 12 bases in the middle. The CDR3 is 14 residues long. The chain's CDR3 is CASSLDRETDTQYF. The CDR3 DNA follows: TGCGCCAGCAGCCTGGACAGAGAGACAGATACGCAGTATTTT. The variable domain in full, completed from reference TRBV5-1 and TRBJ2-3, reads KAGVTQTPRYLIKTRGQQVTLSCSPISGHRSVSWYQQTPGQGLQFLFEYFSETQRNKGNFPGRFSGRQFSNSRSEMNVSTLELGDSALYLCASSLDRETDTQYFGPGTRLTVL.

The chain links TRBV4-1 to TRBJ2-1; 7 bases agree with TRBD2. V dropped 0 bases and J dropped 3; count of bases not matched to a gene: 8. The germline gives CDR1 MGHRA, CDR2 YSYEKL. CDR3 length: 17 residues. CDR3 region: CASSQDREARGYNEQFF. As DNA, the CDR3 is TGCGCCAGCAGCCAAGATCGGGAGGCTCGGGGCTACAATGAGCAGTTCTTC.

This chain joins TRBV5-5 and TRBJ1-2; tentatively, D is TRBD1 (6 bases). V was cut by 7 bases and J by 8 bases, with 18 bases left in between. The CDR3 length is 13 residues. Germline V gene data show CDR1 as SGHKS and CDR2 as YYEKEE (reference sequence). The CDR3 nucleotides are TGTGCCAGCTTGAAGGGTGGGGGCGACGGCTACACCTTC. Translated, it gives CASLKGGGDGYTF.

The genes are TRBV7-9 and TRBJ2-2; unclear D gene. CDR1 and CDR2 from the germline V gene are SEHNR and FQNEAQ (reference sequence). V shed 0 bases and J shed 2 bases, with 10 bases lying between them. CDR3 length equals 16 residues. The CDR3 bases are TGTGCCAGCAGCTTAGCAGAACTCTCTAACACCGGGGAGCTGTTTTTT. As protein: CASSLAELSNTGELFF.

The chain links TRBV7-9 to TRBJ2-3; D is unresolved. The V gene lost 5 bases and the J gene lost 4 bases, with 7 bases spanning the gap. Germline V lookup: CDR1 SEHNR, CDR2 FQNEAQ (reference sequence). This CDR3 region has 12 residues. The CDR3 loop reads CASSPSADTQYF. The DNA for the CDR3 is TGTGCCAGCAGCCCTTCGGCAGATACGCAGTATTTT.

The CDR3 DNA sequence: TGTGCCAGCAGTGGAGGCGGGGGGGTCTCCTACAATGAGCAGTTCTTC. As protein: CASSGGGGVSYNEQFF. The chain couples TRBV2 to TRBJ2-1; 9 bases match TRBD2. The V gene's germline CDR1 is SNHLY and CDR2 FYNNEI. The length of the CDR3 is 16 residues. J gave up 0 bases and V 4 bases, and 4 bases lay outside the gene matches.

This clone was recorded once. The chain links TRBV7-3 to TRBJ2-3, with 7 positions matching TRBD2. Germline V gives CDR1 SGHTA, CDR2 FQGTGA. CDR3 size: 14 residues. Losses at the gene ends were 5 bases for V and 4 bases for J; bases not matched to a gene: 6. CDR3 loop: CASSPRLASDTQYF. CDR3 nucleotide sequence: TGTGCCAGCAGCCCCCGACTAGCTTCAGATACGCAGTATTTT. Looking up the rest from reference TRBV7-3 and TRBJ2-3 gives the full variable domain: GAGVSQTPSNKVTEKGKYVELRCDPISGHTALYWYRQSLGQGPEFLIYFQGTGAADDSGLPNDRFFAVRPEGSVSTLKIQRTERGDSAVYLCASSPRLASDTQYFGPGTRLTVL.

This clone occurred once. The chain employs TRBV5-4 and TRBJ1-6; possible D gene TRBD1, 6 bases. This CDR3 comprises 16 residues. The germline V gene has CDR1 SGHNT and CDR2 YYREEE (reference sequence). Trimming removed 0 bases at V and 10 bases at J, with 17 bases between. CDR3 nucleotide sequence: TGTGCCAGCAGCTTGGTGGGAACGGCAGGGGAATCACCCCTCCACTTT. It yields the protein CASSLVGTAGESPLHF.

There are a few counts of this clone. This chain joins TRBV19 and TRBJ2-2; D possibly corresponds to TRBD1 (5 bases). The length of the CDR3 is 13 residues. The germline V and J ends were trimmed by 8 bases and 5 bases, with 12 bases remaining between them. Germline V lookup: CDR1 LNHDA, CDR2 SQIVND (reference sequence). The DNA of the CDR3 is TGTGCCAGTGCCCAGGGATTTACCGGGGAGCTGTTTTTT. Its translation: CASAQGFTGELFF.

This chain connects TRBV7-7 to TRBJ2-2, with D possibly matching TRBD2 (5 bases). Germline V lookup: CDR1 SSHAT, CDR2 FNYEAQ (reference sequence). The length of the CDR3 is 13 residues. V was pared by 3 bases and J by 7 bases, with 9 bases between. CDR3: CASSLAEGGELFF. The CDR3, as DNA: TGTGCCAGCAGCTTGGCTGAGGGCGGGGAGCTGTTTTTT.

This chain joins TRBV5-6 and TRBJ2-1; 9 nucleotides align to TRBD2. This CDR3 is built from 18 residues. The germline CDR1 and CDR2 sequences are SGHDT and YYEEEE. The trim removed 3 bases at V and 4 bases at J, leaving 14 bases unmatched. The CDR3, as DNA: TGTGCCAGCAGCTCCTCCGGGACTAGCACCTTCTTTTACAATGAGCAGTTCTTC. Translating it yields CASSSSGTSTFFYNEQFF.

The chain uses TRBV9 and TRBJ1-3, with 7 bases aligning to TRBD1. J lost 0 bases, V lost 3 bases, and 3 bases had no gene match. The CDR3 loop spans 15 amino acids. The germline V gene encodes CDR1 SGDLS and CDR2 YYNGEE. Here the CDR3 DNA reads TGTGCCAGCAGCGCCTGGACAGGCTCTGGAAACACCATATATTTT. As protein: CASSAWTGSGNTIYF.

This chain connects TRBV7-9 to TRBJ2-5, with a tentative D call TRBD2 (6 bases). The germline CDR1 and CDR2 sequences are SEHNR and FQNEAQ (reference sequence). The CDR3 runs 13 residues. The ends were cut back, 3 bases at V and 5 bases at J, with 10 bases in the middle. Here the CDR3 reads CASSFGSGETQYF. Here the CDR3 DNA reads TGTGCCAGCAGCTTCGGGAGCGGGGAGACCCAGTACTTC.

This clone was detected a few times. The chain has TRBV5-1 and TRBJ1-3; 9 bases are shared with TRBD1. Trimming removed 2 bases from V and 3 bases from J; junction bases left unmatched: 6. In germline, CDR1 is SGHRS, CDR2 YFSETQ. This CDR3 region has 16 residues. The CDR3 is CASSLTGGAYGNTIYF. The CDR3 DNA reads TGCGCCAGCAGCTTAACAGGGGGCGCCTATGGAAACACCATATATTTT.

The chain uses TRBV5-6 and TRBJ2-1, with 10 bases aligning to TRBD1. The germline gives CDR1 SGHDT, CDR2 YYEEEE. J lost 6 bases, V lost 0 bases, and 6 bases had no gene match. The length of the CDR3 is 16 residues. The CDR3 coding sequence is TGTGCCAGCAGCTTGGCCGGGACAGGGGATGGCAATGAGCAGTTCTTC. Amino acids: CASSLAGTGDGNEQFF.

The chain joins TRBV28 to TRBJ2-5; no firm D call. V lost 8 bases, J lost 5 bases, and 12 bases lay in between. From germline, CDR1 is MDHEN and CDR2 SYDVKM. The CDR3 covers 12 residues. The DNA of the CDR3 is TGTGCCAGCGCGCTAAACGTGGAGACCCAGTACTTC. This translates into CASALNVETQYF.

The rearrangement links TRBV7-3 to TRBJ2-6; no reliable D call. The CDR3 loop spans 17 amino acids. Germline V gene lookup returns CDR1 SGHTA and CDR2 FQGTGA. Trimming cost V 4 bases and J 4 bases, with 17 bases left between them. The CDR3 bases are TGTGCCAGCAGCTCCTACCAGACTGGATCAGGGGCCAACGTCCTGACTTTC. Amino acid sequence: CASSSYQTGSGANVLTF.